This TCR beta chain was documented in a study of blood T cell repertoires in COVID-19. TCRdb keeps only in-frame clones here, not all; method: immunoSEQ multiplex PCR. Of 150,000 to 200,000 clones listed, roughly 88% are singletons. The CDR3 is 14 residues long. The germline V gene has CDR1 MNHEY and CDR2 SVGAGI. The ends were cut back, 0 bases at V and 6 bases at J, with 12 bases in the middle. This receptor was taken from a woman aged 60-70 years who had recovered from COVID-19. What was sequenced was PBMCs or T cells enriched from blood (not recorded which). This chain uses TRBV6-5 with TRBJ2-7, with D possibly TRBD2 on 6 matching bases. CDR3 sequence reads: CASSYSGGSSEQYF. CDR3 sequence (DNA): TGTGCCAGCAGTTACTCCGGGGGTTCTTCCGAGCAGTACTTC.